These 9 T cell receptor beta chains were all obtained from the same sample, sequenced in a study of cytomegalovirus exposure and HLA in healthy donors. With 60 Vbeta and 13 Jbeta primers, the PCR was carried out. Measured with immunoSEQ multiplex PCR; TCRdb has only the in-frame clones, and not every one. This table holds about 160,000 clones, roughly three quarters found once. The sample consisted of PBMCs. These receptor sequences come from a man in his 60s in good health and CMV-seronegative.

In DNA form, the CDR3 reads TGTGCCAGCAGCTACTCCGGGACAGGGCTCCGGGACAATGAGCAGTTCTTC. This sequence encodes CASSYSGTGLRDNEQFF. This chain links TRBV7-3 with TRBJ2-1, with TRBD1 matching 9 bases. CDR1 is SGHTA, CDR2 FQGTGA, per germline. V was pared by 4 bases and J by 5 bases, with 12 bases of the junction left unmatched. The CDR3 totals 17 residues.

The chain uses TRBV7-9 and TRBJ2-5, with 8 bases aligning to TRBD2. The CDR3 has 15 amino acids. Germline loops: CDR1 SEHNR, CDR2 FQNEAQ (reference sequence). After removal of 5 bases from V and 3 bases from J, the junction contained 8 bases not matched to a gene. For the CDR3, the DNA is TGTGCCAGCAGCCCCGGGCGAGCGGGAGAAGAGACCCAGTACTTC. Translation: CASSPGRAGEETQYF.

Regarding this clone: Other DNA sequences in this sample translate to the same CDR3. The rearrangement uses TRBV7-9 and TRBJ2-6, with no clear D. V was pared by 5 bases and J by 4 bases, with 15 bases between. Germline V gene data show CDR1 as SEHNR and CDR2 as FQNEAQ (reference sequence). CDR3 size: 16 residues. CDR3 bases: TGTGCCAGCAGCCCACCGAGAGGCCCCGGGGCCAACGTCCTGACTTTC. Encoded protein: CASSPPRGPGANVLTF.

This CDR3 is CASSYSFQVNTEAFF. The CDR3 coding sequence is TGTGCCAGCAGTTACTCGTTCCAGGTGAACACTGAAGCTTTCTTT. V gene TRBV6-5 combines with J gene TRBJ1-1, with no clear D. Trimming pared 0 bases from V and 0 bases from J, leaving 8 bases between. The CDR3 length is 15 residues. CDR1 and CDR2 from the germline V gene are MNHEY and SVGAGI.

This clone has only a few counts. J is TRBJ1-5 and V is TRBV30; TRBD1 might be the D (6 bases). Trimming cost V 4 bases and J 8 bases, with 15 bases left between them. This CDR3 comprises 13 residues. Germline CDR1 GTSNPN, CDR2 SVGIG (reference sequence). CDR3 DNA: TGTGCCTGGACCCTCGGGGGGGGCGAGCCCCAGCATTTT. It translates to CAWTLGGGEPQHF.

CDR3 protein: CASSHASGSYEQYF. The CDR3 DNA sequence: TGTGCCAGCAGCCACGCTAGCGGCTCCTACGAGCAGTACTTC. The chain links TRBV7-2 to TRBJ2-7; 7 nucleotides align to TRBD2. Trimming removed 5 bases from V and 0 bases from J; junction bases left unmatched: 4. CDR1 is SGHTA and CDR2 is FQGNSA in the germline V gene. CDR3 length equals 14 residues.

The rearrangement links TRBV27 to TRBJ1-5; the D gene is possibly TRBD1 (6 bases). Deletions cut 8 bases from V and 8 bases from J, with 13 bases between. This CDR3 is 12 amino acids long. Germline loops: CDR1 MNHEY, CDR2 SMNVEV (reference sequence). The DNA for the CDR3 is TGTGCCAGCGGGGGGGGCGGAAAGCCCCAGCATTTT. This codes for CASGGGGKPQHF.

The V call is TRBV11-2, the J call TRBJ2-7, with TRBD2 as a possible D gene (6 bases). The CDR3 is made up of 15 amino acids. V was pared by 0 bases and J by 2 bases, with 11 bases between. CDR1 and CDR2 from the germline V gene are SGHAT and FQNNGV. The CDR3 region is CASSLEPSEPYEQYF. CDR3 DNA: TGTGCCAGCAGCTTAGAACCTAGCGAACCCTACGAGCAGTACTTC.

This clone was counted once. V gene TRBV7-3 combines with J gene TRBJ2-3; 7 bases are a match to TRBD2. The V gene end was trimmed by 6 bases and the J gene end by 4 bases; junction bases not matched to a gene: 16. This CDR3 region has 17 residues. Per germline, CDR1 SGHTA and CDR2 FQGTGA. The CDR3, as DNA: TGTGCCAGCAGTCAACACGGGGGAGGGTTGGGTGCAGATACGCAGTATTTT. Its protein is CASSQHGGGLGADTQYF.